These 26 T cell receptor beta chains were sequenced from one sample in a study of breast tumors, draining lymph nodes, adjacent tissues. TCRdb reprocessed the multiplex PCR reads via MiXCR and lists one record per CDR3 protein. The table shows approximately 130,000 distinct CDR3 sequences, with less than 25% occurring only once. Axillary draining lymph nodes of breast cancer patients supplied the node samples. The sequencing sample was made of axillary lymph node tissue. All receptors derive from a female donor with breast cancer. Some clones in this sample may be carry-over from other donors' samples.

Concerning this clonotype itself: Possible read error: a much larger clone is one base away. The rearrangement uses TRBV3-1 and TRBJ2-5; D possibly corresponds to TRBD1 (6 bases). Germline values: CDR1 LGHDT, CDR2 YNNKEL (reference sequence). CDR3 size: 17 residues. The CDR3 spells CVSSQGSLDSYQETQYF. CDR3 nucleotides: TGTGTCAGCAGCCAAGGATCCCTGGACAGCTACCAAGAGACCCAGTACTTC.

About this clonotype itself: A read error may be the cause here, since a much bigger clone is one base away. The chain combines TRBV27 with TRBJ2-1, with TRBD1 identical over 7 bases. The CDR3 has 16 residues. Germline V gene data show CDR1 as MNHEY and CDR2 as SMNVEV (reference sequence). The CDR3 coding sequence is TGTGCCAGCAGCCTGCTGGACAGGTACGTCTACAGTGAGCAGTTCTTC. Its translation is CASSLLDRYVYSEQFF.

The V gene is TRBV28, the J gene TRBJ1-5; D uncertain. The V gene's germline CDR1 is MDHEN and CDR2 SYDVKM. CDR3 size: 15 residues. Trimming pared 4 bases from V and 5 bases from J, leaving 15 bases between. CDR3 DNA: TGTGCCAGCAGTTCCATCAGCGGCGGGGATCAGCCCCAGCATTTT. Amino acids: CASSSISGGDQPQHF.

This clonotype has ten or more counts. The CDR3 region is CATSRDGSPSLTGGEQYF. The CDR3 DNA reads as TGTGCCACCAGCAGAGATGGGAGCCCCTCGTTGACAGGCGGCGAGCAGTACTTC. The chain links TRBV15 to TRBJ2-7; tentatively, D is TRBD1 (6 bases). V was pared by 0 bases and J by 6 bases, with 24 bases between. CDR1 is LNHNV and CDR2 is YYDKDF in the germline V gene (reference sequence). There are 18 residues in the CDR3.

This clonotype was found many times. This rearrangement joins TRBV12-3 or TRBV12-4 to TRBJ2-5, with D possibly TRBD2 on 6 matching bases. V was trimmed by 2 bases and J by 5 bases, leaving 12 bases between them. The CDR3 is made up of 14 amino acids. The CDR3 spells CASSLTGSRETQYF. In nucleotides, the CDR3 is TGTGCCAGCAGTTTAACCGGGAGCAGGGAGACCCAGTACTTC.

In its sample, this clonotype was seen many times. Sequence at one end of the junction differs from germline and may be a read error. The CDR3 DNA is TGTGCTAGCAGACCCAGCTCCTCTACTAGCGGGAGAGCCCATTACAATGAGCAGTTCTTC. Amino acids: CASRPSSSTSGRAHYNEQFF. This rearrangement joins TRBV7-7 to TRBJ2-1, with TRBD2 matching 11 bases. Germline CDR1 is SSHAT and CDR2 is FNYEAQ (reference sequence). CDR3 size: 20 residues.

The sample holds many counts of this clonotype. The J gene is TRBJ2-1, the V gene TRBV19; D is perhaps TRBD2 (6 bases). This CDR3 contains 16 residues. Germline CDR1 and CDR2: LNHDA and SQIVND (reference sequence). V was clipped by 6 bases and J by 6 bases, with 21 bases between them. CDR3 in DNA: TGTGCCAGTAGCCATGGGGGGAAGGGCCTCCCCAATGAGCAGTTCTTC. Amino acids: CASSHGGKGLPNEQFF.

The rearrangement uses TRBV10-3 and TRBJ2-7; maybe TRBD2 (7 bases). From germline, CDR1 is ENHRY and CDR2 SYGVKD. V was shortened by 5 bases and J by 6 bases, with 14 bases between the two germline ends. The CDR3 runs 13 residues. The CDR3: CAISTQGGGEQYF. CDR3 bases: TGTGCCATCAGTACACAGGGCGGGGGCGAGCAGTACTTC.

This chain's CDR3 is CASSQGSVPTPSGYTF. CDR3 nucleotide sequence: TGCGCCAGCAGCCAAGGTTCGGTCCCGACCCCTTCAGGCTACACCTTC. This rearrangement joins TRBV4-1 to TRBJ1-2; no clear D. The germline V and J ends were trimmed by 1 base and 8 bases, with 20 bases remaining between them. The length of the CDR3 is 16 residues. The V gene's germline CDR1 is MGHRA and CDR2 YSYEKL.

This clonotype was seen many times. CDR3 bases: TGTGCCAGCAGCGTTAGGGCCGAGGGCGAGACCCAGTACTTC. Protein product: CASSVRAEGETQYF. The chain is built from TRBV9 and TRBJ2-5; perhaps TRBD2 as D (5 bases). The CDR3 spans 14 residues. CDR1 and CDR2 from the germline V gene are SGDLS and YYNGEE. Trimming shortened V by 2 bases and J by 5 bases, and 13 bases separated the two germline ends.

This clonotype was found many times. The J gene is TRBJ2-7, the V gene TRBV20-1; TRBD2 might be the D (6 bases). The CDR3 has 15 residues. Trimming took 3 bases from V and 1 from J, leaving 16 bases between them. Germline V lookup: CDR1 DFQATT, CDR2 SNEGSKA (reference sequence). CDR3 loop: CSARGVGGPSYEQYF. Written as DNA, the CDR3 is TGCAGTGCTAGGGGGGTGGGGGGTCCGTCCTACGAGCAGTACTTC.

This clonotype was counted only a few times. J is TRBJ2-3 and V is TRBV27, with a possible D match to TRBD1 (5 bases). V was trimmed by 6 bases and J by 8 bases, leaving 15 bases between them. CDR1 is MNHEY and CDR2 is SMNVEV in the germline V gene (reference sequence). This CDR3 is built from 13 residues. CDR3 nucleotide sequence: TGTGCCAGCAGGGCCACAGGCTACGCTACGCAGTATTTT. Its translation is CASRATGYATQYF.

Concerning this clonotype itself: Since a much larger clone is just one base distant, this may be a read error. The V and J genes are TRBV19 and TRBJ1-3; weak D call: TRBD1 (5 bases). The CDR3 totals 14 residues. CDR1 and CDR2 (germline): LNHDA, SQIVND (reference sequence). Trimming cost V 10 bases and J 1 base, with 14 bases left between them. The CDR3 loop is CATSDGGSGNTIYF. Here the CDR3 DNA reads TGTGCCACCTCGGACGGGGGATCTGGAAACACCATATATTTT.

This clonotype was recorded at least ten times. This rearrangement joins TRBV27 to TRBJ2-1; maybe TRBD1 (6 bases). V lost 6 bases, J lost 7 bases, and 13 bases lay in between. The CDR3 contains 13 residues. The germline V gene encodes CDR1 MNHEY and CDR2 SMNVEV (reference sequence). The CDR3 sequence is CASSNRVLNEQFF. The CDR3 region has the DNA TGTGCCAGCAGCAACAGGGTTCTAAATGAGCAGTTCTTC.

This clonotype was observed at least ten times. The rearrangement links TRBV4-1 to TRBJ2-1, with D perhaps TRBD1 (6 bases). The CDR3 consists of 14 residues. The V gene lost 4 bases and the J gene lost 4 bases, with 11 bases spanning the gap. Germline V gives CDR1 MGHRA, CDR2 YSYEKL. CDR3 sequence reads: CASSPQGGYNEQFF. In DNA, the CDR3 is TGCGCCAGCAGCCCACAGGGTGGGTACAATGAGCAGTTCTTC.

At least ten counts were recorded for this clonotype. This CDR3 reads CASSLVLPNEQFF. Written as DNA, the CDR3 is TGTGCCAGCAGCTTAGTCCTTCCCAATGAGCAGTTCTTC. J is TRBJ2-1 and V is TRBV7-9; D remains unclear. V was pared by 1 base and J by 6 bases, with 7 bases between. Germline V gene data show CDR1 as SEHNR and CDR2 as FQNEAQ (reference sequence). The CDR3 length is 13 residues.

This clonotype was counted ten times or more. The chain carries TRBV15 and TRBJ2-7; 8 nucleotides match TRBD1. Germline CDR1 is LNHNV and CDR2 is YYDKDF (reference sequence). The CDR3 loop spans 14 amino acids. With V trimmed by 2 bases and J by 6 bases, 6 bases remained unmatched. CDR3 residues: CATSRYKDRAEQYF. DNA of the CDR3: TGTGCCACCAGCAGATACAAGGACAGGGCCGAGCAGTACTTC.

At least ten counts were recorded for this clonotype. The gene calls are TRBV6-4 and TRBJ2-2; D may correspond to TRBD1 or TRBD2 (5 bases each). CDR1 and CDR2 (germline): MRHNA, SNTAGT. Trimming took off 6 bases at V and 6 bases at J, with 14 bases between the two ends. The CDR3 covers 14 residues. DNA of the CDR3: TGTGCCAGCAGCTCCGGGACCCCGCCCGGGGAGCTGTTTTTT. It yields the protein CASSSGTPPGELFF.

Many counts were recorded for this clonotype. The chain has TRBV4-1 and TRBJ2-2; D uncertain. The germline gives CDR1 MGHRA, CDR2 YSYEKL. V lost 1 base and J 4 bases, leaving 13 bases between the germline ends. CDR3 length equals 16 residues. CDR3 sequence (DNA): TGCGCCAGCAGCCAAGGGCCTCTGACGGGCACCGGGGAGCTGTTTTTT. Amino acid sequence: CASSQGPLTGTGELFF.

The rearrangement joins TRBV28 to TRBJ2-6; perhaps TRBD1 as D (5 bases). This CDR3 is 16 amino acids long. Between the trimmed V and J ends, which lost 4 bases and 0 bases, there was a span of 10 bases. CDR1 and CDR2 from the germline V gene are MDHEN and SYDVKM. The CDR3 sequence: CASSSTDLSGANVLTF. DNA of the CDR3: TGTGCCAGCAGTTCGACAGACCTCTCTGGGGCCAACGTCCTGACTTTC.

Comments on this clonotype: This could be a read error, since a much larger clone is one nucleotide away. The chain employs TRBV28 and TRBJ2-1; no clear D gene. The CDR3 extends over 13 amino acids. Germline V CDR1 and CDR2: MDHEN, SYDVKM. The CDR3 is CASSPPVSNEQSF. CDR3 DNA sequence: TGTGCCAGCAGTCCTCCGGTAAGCAATGAGCAGTCCTTC.

This clonotype has at least ten counts. The chain uses TRBV6-1 and TRBJ2-7; D might be TRBD1 (6 bases). The CDR3 has 14 amino acids. The germline gives CDR1 MNHNS, CDR2 SASEGT. V lost 5 bases and J 3 bases, leaving 14 bases between the germline ends. Here the CDR3 DNA reads TGTGCCAGCAGTCCAGACAGGACCAACTACGAGCAGTACTTC. This codes for CASSPDRTNYEQYF.

This clonotype occurred many times. The CDR3: CASSLMSDEQFF. The CDR3 bases are TGCGCCAGCAGCTTAATGTCCGATGAGCAGTTCTTC. The V gene is TRBV5-1, the J gene TRBJ2-1; no firm D call. Trimming took off 2 bases at V and 8 bases at J, with 8 bases between the two ends. This CDR3 region has 12 residues. Per the germline V gene, CDR1 is SGHRS and CDR2 is YFSETQ.

Turning to this clonotype: Given a much more abundant clone one base away, this may be a read error. This rearrangement joins TRBV2 to TRBJ2-7, with 10 bases aligning to TRBD2. The CDR3 loop spans 17 amino acids. In germline, CDR1 is SNHLY, CDR2 FYNNEI. Trimming removed 8 bases from V and 9 bases from J; junction bases left unmatched: 22. The CDR3 spells CASGPGLASVGIPGQYF. For the CDR3, the DNA is TGTGCCAGCGGGCCGGGACTAGCGTCCGTCGGAATACCCGGGCAGTACTTC. Full variable domain (remainder filled in from reference TRBV2 and TRBJ2-7): EPEVTQTPSHQVTQMGQEVILRCVPISNHLYFYWYRQILGQKVEFLVSFYNNEISEKSEIFDDQFSVERPDGSNFTLKIRSTKLEDSAMYFCASGPGLASVGIPGQYFGPGTRLTVT.

V is TRBV28 and J is TRBJ2-7; D is perhaps TRBD1 or TRBD2 (6 bases each). Germline CDR1 reads MDHEN; CDR2 reads SYDVKM. The CDR3 is 14 residues long. V was trimmed by 2 bases and J by 3 bases, leaving 11 bases between them. CDR3 sequence reads: CASSLGGPIYEQYF. CDR3 bases: TGTGCCAGCAGTTTAGGGGGGCCTATCTACGAGCAGTACTTC.

This clonotype was picked up many times. The CDR3 DNA is TGTGCCAGCAGCTTAGTCTTCTATGGCCCCGGTGATACGCAGTATTTT. Its translation: CASSLVFYGPGDTQYF. V usage is TRBV7-8 and J usage is TRBJ2-3; the D is unclear. V gave up 1 base and J gave up 6 bases, with 17 bases separating them. This CDR3 has 16 amino acids. The germline V gene encodes CDR1 SGHVS and CDR2 FQNEAQ.